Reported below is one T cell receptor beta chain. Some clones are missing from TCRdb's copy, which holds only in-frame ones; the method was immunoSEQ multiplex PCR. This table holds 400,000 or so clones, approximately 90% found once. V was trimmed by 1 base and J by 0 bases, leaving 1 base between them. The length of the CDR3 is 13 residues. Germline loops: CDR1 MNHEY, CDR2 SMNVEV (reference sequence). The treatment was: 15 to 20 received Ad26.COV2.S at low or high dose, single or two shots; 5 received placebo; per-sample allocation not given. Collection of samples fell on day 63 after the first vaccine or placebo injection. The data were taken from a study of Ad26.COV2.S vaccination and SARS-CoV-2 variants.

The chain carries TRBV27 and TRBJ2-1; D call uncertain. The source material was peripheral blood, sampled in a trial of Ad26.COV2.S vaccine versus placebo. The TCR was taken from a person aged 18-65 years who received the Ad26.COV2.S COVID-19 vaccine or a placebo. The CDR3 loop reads CASSLFSYNEQFF. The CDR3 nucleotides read TGTGCCAGCAGTTTATTCTCCTACAATGAGCAGTTCTTC.